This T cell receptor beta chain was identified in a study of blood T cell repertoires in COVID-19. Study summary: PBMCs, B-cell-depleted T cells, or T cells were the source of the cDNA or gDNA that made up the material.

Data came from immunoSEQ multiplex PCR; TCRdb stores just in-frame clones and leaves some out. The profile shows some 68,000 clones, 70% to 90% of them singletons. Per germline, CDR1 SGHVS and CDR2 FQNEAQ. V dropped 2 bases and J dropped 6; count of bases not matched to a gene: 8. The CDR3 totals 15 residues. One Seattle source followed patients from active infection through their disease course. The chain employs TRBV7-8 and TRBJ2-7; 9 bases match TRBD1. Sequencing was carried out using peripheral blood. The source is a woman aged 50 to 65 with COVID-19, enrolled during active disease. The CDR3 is CASSLRMGTGTEQYF. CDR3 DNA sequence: TGTGCCAGCAGCTTACGTATGGGGACAGGGACCGAGCAGTACTTC. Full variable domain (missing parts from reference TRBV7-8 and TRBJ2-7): GAGVSQSPRYKVAKRGQDVALRCDPISGHVSLFWYQQALGQGPEFLTYFQNEAQLDKSGLPSDRFFAERPEGSVSTLKIQRTQQEDSAVYLCASSLRMGTGTEQYFGPGTRLTVT.